What follows are 7 T cell receptor beta chains derived from one specimen sequenced in a study of PD-1 blockade in classical Hodgkin lymphoma. Generated by immunoSEQ multiplex PCR, the TCRdb table keeps only in-frame clones and is missing some. The sample has about 85,000 clones; 80% to 95% are singletons. Every patient experienced relapse after autologous stem cell transplantation, and brentuximab vedotin exposure varied. Sequenced material: peripheral blood mononuclear cells (PBMCs), taken before the second cycle of nivolumab. The receptors come from a human donor with classical Hodgkin lymphoma.

This rearrangement joins TRBV27 to TRBJ2-3, with 8 positions matching TRBD1. CDR1 and CDR2 from the germline V gene are MNHEY and SMNVEV (reference sequence). V dropped 5 bases and J dropped 3; count of bases not matched to a gene: 10. The CDR3 loop spans 16 amino acids. CDR3 loop: CASSPRRGRFTDTQYF. The CDR3 DNA is TGTGCCAGCAGTCCCCGCAGGGGGCGGTTTACAGATACGCAGTATTTT.

The chain carries TRBV10-3 and TRBJ1-1; the match to TRBD1 covers 7 bases. The CDR3 sequence is 13 residues long. After removal of 11 bases from V and 0 bases from J, the junction contained 6 bases not matched to a gene. Germline V CDR1 and CDR2: ENHRY, SYGVKD. CDR3 bases: TGTGCCTCTCGACAGGGAGTGAACACTGAAGCTTTCTTT. It is translated as CASRQGVNTEAFF.

The J gene is TRBJ1-4, the V gene TRBV5-8, with TRBD1 identical over 11 bases. The J segment lost 2 bases and the V segment lost 5 bases, leaving 8 bases of the junction unmatched. This CDR3 is built from 17 residues. Germline CDR1 reads SGHTS; CDR2 reads YDEGEE. The CDR3 loop is CASSGGQGEFTNEKLFF. In DNA, the CDR3 is TGTGCCAGCAGTGGGGGACAGGGGGAGTTTACTAATGAAAAACTGTTTTTT.

This chain connects TRBV5-4 to TRBJ1-1; tentative D call: TRBD1 (5 bases). V gave up 4 bases and J gave up 5 bases, with 15 bases separating them. Germline values: CDR1 SGHNT, CDR2 YYREEE (reference sequence). The CDR3 is made up of 14 amino acids. The CDR3 is CASSTAGTGTEAFF. DNA of the CDR3: TGTGCCAGCAGCACGGCAGGGACTGGGACTGAAGCTTTCTTT. The entire variable domain, with the rest obtained from reference TRBV5-4 and TRBJ1-1, is as follows: ETGVTQSPTHLIKTRGQQVTLRCSSQSGHNTVSWYQQALGQGPQFIFQYYREEENGRGNFPPRFSGLQFPNYSSELNVNALELDDSALYLCASSTAGTGTEAFFGQGTRLTVV.

This rearrangement joins TRBV27 to TRBJ2-5; D is possibly TRBD2 (5 bases). V was pared by 6 bases and J by 4 bases, with 18 bases between. CDR3 length: 15 amino acids. The germline V gene has CDR1 MNHEY and CDR2 SMNVEV (reference sequence). Here the CDR3 DNA reads TGTGCCAGCAGCCCCGGGGAACTAGTCTTAGAGACCCAGTACTTC. Translating gives CASSPGELVLETQYF.

V gene TRBV13 combines with J gene TRBJ2-3, with TRBD2 matching 14 bases. This CDR3 contains 19 residues. CDR1 is PRHDT and CDR2 is FYEKMQ in the germline V gene (reference sequence). The ends lost 2 bases at V and 0 bases at J; junction bases unmatched: 7. The DNA of the CDR3 is TGTGCCAGCAGCTTATATGCAAGGACTAGCGGGAGGAGCACAGATACGCAGTATTTT. This codes for CASSLYARTSGRSTDTQYF.

This sequence joins TRBV4-1 and TRBJ2-7; a possible D gene is TRBD1 (6 bases). The CDR3 extends over 15 amino acids. The V gene's germline CDR1 is MGHRA and CDR2 YSYEKL. Trimming took 0 bases from V and 6 from J, leaving 15 bases between them. The chain's CDR3 is CASSQEQGTPSEQYF. The CDR3 DNA sequence: TGCGCCAGCAGCCAAGAACAGGGAACCCCTTCCGAGCAGTACTTC.